The 3 T cell receptor beta chains below come from one sample, sequenced in a study of beta chain bispecific antibodies for T cell cancers. No antigens are known for them. Each CDR3 protein is one row after TCRdb ran MiXCR on the 5' RACE reads. The repertoire holds some 20,000 distinct CDR3 sequences, with under 3% as singletons. Either OKT3 anti-CD3 antibody or CD3/CD28 beads expanded T cells from blood mononuclear cells over roughly 3 days. Findings and caveats of the study: In these mixed samples, most targeted TRBV reads derived from the leukemia cell line.

Sequenced: healthy donor T cells cultured with leukemia cells. These receptors all come from a human donor in good health. Some clones in this sample may be carry-over from other donors' samples.

V and J are TRBV4-2 and TRBJ2-2; 14 bases fit TRBD2. Germline-derived CDR1 and CDR2 are LGHNA and YNFKEQ. The CDR3 has 18 residues. V trimming: 6 bases; J trimming: 3 bases; junction bases outside the gene matches: 9. CDR3 bases: TGTGCCAGCAGTACAAGTTGGGGACTAGCGGGGGACACCGGGGAGCTGTTTTTT. This sequence encodes CASSTSWGLAGDTGELFF.

This clonotype was observed at least ten times. The chain is built from TRBV9 and TRBJ2-5, with 7 bases that match TRBD2. The V gene end was trimmed by 0 bases and the J gene end by 2 bases; junction bases not matched to a gene: 7. CDR1 and CDR2 from the germline V gene are SGDLS and YYNGEE. This CDR3 contains 16 residues. CDR3 in DNA: TGTGCCAGCAGCGTAGCTGGGGGGGGACCGCAAGAGACCCAGTACTTC. Translating it yields CASSVAGGGPQETQYF.

This clonotype was counted only a few times. This chain's CDR3 is CSVWSGGNTIYF. Written as DNA, the CDR3 is TGCAGCGTTTGGTCGGGTGGAAACACCATATATTTT. V gene TRBV29-1 combines with J gene TRBJ1-3; D remains unclear. From germline, CDR1 is SQVTM and CDR2 ANQGSEA. Trimming pared 5 bases from V and 3 bases from J, leaving 8 bases between. The CDR3 has 12 residues.